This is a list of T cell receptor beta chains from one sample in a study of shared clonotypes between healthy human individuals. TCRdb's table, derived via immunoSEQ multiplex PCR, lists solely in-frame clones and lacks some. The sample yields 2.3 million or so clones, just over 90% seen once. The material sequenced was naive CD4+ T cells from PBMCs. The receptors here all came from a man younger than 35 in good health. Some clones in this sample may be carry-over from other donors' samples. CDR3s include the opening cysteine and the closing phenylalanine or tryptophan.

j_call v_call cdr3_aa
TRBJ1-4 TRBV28 CASSTPWAGGSEKLFF
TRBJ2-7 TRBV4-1 CASSPARGGVDEQYF
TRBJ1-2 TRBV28 CASSRAGTGGFGYTF
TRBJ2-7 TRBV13 CASSSRYGTGGSYEQYF
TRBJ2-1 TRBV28 CASRGPGLPFF
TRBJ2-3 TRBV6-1 CASSARDTDTQYF
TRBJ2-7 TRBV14 CASSQIDRYEQYF
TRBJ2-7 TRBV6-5 CASRLGGRNEQYF
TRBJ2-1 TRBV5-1 CASSLAPHPYNEQFF
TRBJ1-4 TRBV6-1 CASRNTGLGKLFF
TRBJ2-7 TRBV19 CASSRSPRVDEQYF
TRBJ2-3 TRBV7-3 CASSHQSPDTQYF
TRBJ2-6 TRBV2 CASNPSSGANVLTF
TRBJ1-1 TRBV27 CASPFKRTEAFF
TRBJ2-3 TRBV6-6 CASSFRTGQSTDTQYF